The sequence of this T cell receptor (beta chain) was determined in a study of early T cells in non-severe SARS-CoV-2 infection. TCRdb re-called the 5' RACE reads with MiXCR, one entry per CDR3 protein. The sample consists of 90,000 to 120,000 distinct CDR3 sequences, 9.5% to 13% of them appearing once. Trimming removed 11 bases from V and 2 bases from J; junction bases left unmatched: 9. In germline, CDR1 is LNHNV, CDR2 YYDKDF (reference sequence). This CDR3 region has 14 residues. Findings and caveats of the study: Reliance on VDJdb matching favored anti-spike CD8 responses; private and CD4 specificities were missed.

Concerning this clonotype: The antigen remains undetermined.

The chain links TRBV15 to TRBJ2-3, with 8 bases that match TRBD2. The sample taken for sequencing was whole blood. The source is an adult who was a healthcare worker with PCR-confirmed SARS-CoV-2 infection or an uninfected control (not recorded which). Here the CDR3 reads CASAQRGTTDTQYF. The CDR3 DNA sequence: TGTGCCTCAGCACAGCGGGGGACCACAGATACGCAGTATTTT.